This record concerns one TCR beta chain sequence. Antigen: not known. Trimming stripped 4 bases from V and 2 bases from J, with 12 bases between. Germline V gene data show CDR1 as SGHRS and CDR2 as YFSETQ. CDR3 length equals 14 residues. Before sequencing took place, the ViraFEST assay used viral peptide pools to expand antigen-specific CD4+ T cells. Following culture for about 11 days, CD4+ T cells were isolated. Participants each got two BNT162b2 or mRNA-1273 vaccine doses. People in the vaccine group had not been infected with SARS-CoV-2 before, and their nucleocapsid antibodies were negative. Cultivation was performed at around 2 million PBMC per well with approximately 10 IU/ml IL-2 and 10 ug/ml peptides added. The data were taken from a study of vaccination effects on CD4 cells after COVID-19. The study's findings and limits: The study found marked clonal contraction of infection- and vaccine-induced clones late after vaccination.

Sequencing used immunoSEQ multiplex PCR; TCRdb keeps in-frame clones, though not all of them. The sample yields tens of thousands of clones, almost 85% seen once. The clonotype was recovered from a human donor who received a COVID-19 vaccine. Some clones in this sample may be carry-over from other donors' samples. The sample consisted of CD4+ T cells from PBMCs cultured with HCoV-NL63 spike peptides, taken after COVID-19 vaccination. The V call is TRBV5-1, the J call TRBJ2-5; the D gene is possibly TRBD2 (6 bases). In DNA form, the CDR3 reads TGCGCCAGCAGCGGGGGTAGCGGACAAGAGACCCAGTACTTC. This codes for CASSGGSGQETQYF.